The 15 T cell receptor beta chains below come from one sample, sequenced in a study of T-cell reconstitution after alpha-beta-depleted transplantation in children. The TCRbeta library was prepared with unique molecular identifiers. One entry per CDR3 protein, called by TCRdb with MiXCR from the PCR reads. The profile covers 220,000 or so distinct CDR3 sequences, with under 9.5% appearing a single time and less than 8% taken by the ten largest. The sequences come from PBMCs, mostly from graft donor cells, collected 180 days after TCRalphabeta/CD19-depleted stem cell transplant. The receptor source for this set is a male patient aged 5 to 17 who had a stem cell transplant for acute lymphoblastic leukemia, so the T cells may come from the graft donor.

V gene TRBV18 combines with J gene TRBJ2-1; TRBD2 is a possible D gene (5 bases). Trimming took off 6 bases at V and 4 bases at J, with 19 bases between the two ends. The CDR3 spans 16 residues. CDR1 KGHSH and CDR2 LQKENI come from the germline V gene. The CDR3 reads CASSLLPSGMYNEQFF. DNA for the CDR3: TGTGCCAGCTCCCTCCTTCCTTCGGGGATGTACAATGAGCAGTTCTTC.

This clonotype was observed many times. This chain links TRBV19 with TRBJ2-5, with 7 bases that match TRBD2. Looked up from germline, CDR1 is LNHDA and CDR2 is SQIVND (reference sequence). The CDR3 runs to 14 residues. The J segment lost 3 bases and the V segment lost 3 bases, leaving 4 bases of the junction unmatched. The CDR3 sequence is CASSIRGVKETQYF. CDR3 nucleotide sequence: TGTGCCAGTAGTATTCGGGGGGTAAAAGAGACCCAGTACTTC.

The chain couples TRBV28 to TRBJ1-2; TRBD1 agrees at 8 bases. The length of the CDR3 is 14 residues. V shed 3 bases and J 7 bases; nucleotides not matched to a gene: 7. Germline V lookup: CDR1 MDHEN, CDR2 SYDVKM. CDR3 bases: TGTGCCAGCAGTTTGGAGTCAGGGGGCGGTGGCTACACCTTC. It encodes CASSLESGGGGYTF.

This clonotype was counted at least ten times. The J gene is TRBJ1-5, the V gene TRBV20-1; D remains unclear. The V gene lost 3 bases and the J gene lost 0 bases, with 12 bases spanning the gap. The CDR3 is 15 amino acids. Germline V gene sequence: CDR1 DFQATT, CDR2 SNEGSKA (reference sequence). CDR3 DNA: TGCAGTGCTAGGGGGTCTCCCTATAGCAATCAGCCCCAGCATTTT. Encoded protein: CSARGSPYSNQPQHF.

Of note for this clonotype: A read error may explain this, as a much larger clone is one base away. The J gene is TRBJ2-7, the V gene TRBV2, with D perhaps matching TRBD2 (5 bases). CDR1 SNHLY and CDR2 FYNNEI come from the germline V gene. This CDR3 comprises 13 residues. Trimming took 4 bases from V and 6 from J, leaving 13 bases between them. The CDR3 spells CASSAPRGCEQYF. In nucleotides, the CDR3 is TGTGCCAGCAGTGCCCCGCGCGGGTGCGAGCAGTACTTC.

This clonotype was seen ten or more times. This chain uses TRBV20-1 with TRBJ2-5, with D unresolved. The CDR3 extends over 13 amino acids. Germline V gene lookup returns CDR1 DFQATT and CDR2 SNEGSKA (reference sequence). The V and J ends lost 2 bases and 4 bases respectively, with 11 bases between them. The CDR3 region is CSARPPPTETQYF. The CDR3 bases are TGCAGTGCTAGACCCCCCCCCACAGAGACCCAGTACTTC.

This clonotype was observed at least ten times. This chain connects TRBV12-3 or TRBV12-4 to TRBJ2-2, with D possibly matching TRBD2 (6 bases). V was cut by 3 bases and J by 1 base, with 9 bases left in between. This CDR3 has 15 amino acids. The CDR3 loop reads CASSFLGLNTGELFF. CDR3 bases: TGTGCCAGCAGTTTCTTGGGACTGAACACCGGGGAGCTGTTTTTT.

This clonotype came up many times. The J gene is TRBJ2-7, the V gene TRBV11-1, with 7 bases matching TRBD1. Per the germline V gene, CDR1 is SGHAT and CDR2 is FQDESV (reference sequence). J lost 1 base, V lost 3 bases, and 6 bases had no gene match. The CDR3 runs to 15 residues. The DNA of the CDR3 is TGTGCCAGCAGCTTTCCGACAGGGCCGTCCTACGAGCAGTACTTC. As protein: CASSFPTGPSYEQYF. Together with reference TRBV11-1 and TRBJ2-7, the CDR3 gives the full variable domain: EAEVAQSPRYKITEKSQAVAFWCDPISGHATLYWYRQILGQGPELLVQFQDESVVDDSQLPKDRFSAERLKGVDSTLKIQPAELGDSAMYLCASSFPTGPSYEQYFGPGTRLTVT.

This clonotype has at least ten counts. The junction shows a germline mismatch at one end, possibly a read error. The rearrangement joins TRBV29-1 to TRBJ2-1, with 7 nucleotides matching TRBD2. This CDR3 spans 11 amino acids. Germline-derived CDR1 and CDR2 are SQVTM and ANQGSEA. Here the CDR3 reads CSVEGASGGRF. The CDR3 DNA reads TGCAGCGTTGAAGGGGCTAGCGGAGGCCGCTTC.

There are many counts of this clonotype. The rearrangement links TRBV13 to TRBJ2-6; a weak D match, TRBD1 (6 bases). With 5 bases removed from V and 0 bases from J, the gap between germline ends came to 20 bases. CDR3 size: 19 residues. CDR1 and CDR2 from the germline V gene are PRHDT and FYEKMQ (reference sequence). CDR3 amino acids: CASSPDGQSILSGANVLTF. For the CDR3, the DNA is TGTGCCAGCAGCCCCGACGGACAGTCAATCCTCTCTGGGGCCAACGTCCTGACTTTC.

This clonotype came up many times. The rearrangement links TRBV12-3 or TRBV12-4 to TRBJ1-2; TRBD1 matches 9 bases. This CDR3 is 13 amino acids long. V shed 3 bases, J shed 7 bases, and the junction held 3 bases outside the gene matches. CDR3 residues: CASSFGTGTGYTF. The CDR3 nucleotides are TGTGCCAGCAGTTTCGGGACAGGGACTGGCTACACCTTC.

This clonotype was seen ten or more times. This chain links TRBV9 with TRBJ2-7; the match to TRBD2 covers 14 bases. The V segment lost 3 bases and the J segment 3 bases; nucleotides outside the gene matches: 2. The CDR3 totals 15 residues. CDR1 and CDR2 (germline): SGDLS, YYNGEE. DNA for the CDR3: TGTGCCAGCAGCGAAGGACTAGCGGGAGGCTACGAGCAGTACTTC. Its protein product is CASSEGLAGGYEQYF. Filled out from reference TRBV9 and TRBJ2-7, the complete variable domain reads DSGVTQTPKHLITATGQRVTLRCSPRSGDLSVYWYQQSLDQGLQFLIQYYNGEERAKGNILERFSAQQFPDLHSELNLSSLELGDSALYFCASSEGLAGGYEQYFGPGTRLTVT.

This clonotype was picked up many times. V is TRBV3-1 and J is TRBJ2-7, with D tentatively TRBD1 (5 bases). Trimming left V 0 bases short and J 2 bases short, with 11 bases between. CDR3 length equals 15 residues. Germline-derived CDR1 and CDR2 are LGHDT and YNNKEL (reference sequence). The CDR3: CASSQDLLGPYEQYF. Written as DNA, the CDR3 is TGTGCCAGCAGCCAAGACTTACTGGGGCCCTACGAGCAGTACTTC.

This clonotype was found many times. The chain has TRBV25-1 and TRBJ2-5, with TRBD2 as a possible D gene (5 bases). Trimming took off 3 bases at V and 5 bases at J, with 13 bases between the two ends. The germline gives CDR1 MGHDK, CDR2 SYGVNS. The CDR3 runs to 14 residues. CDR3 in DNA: TGTGCCAGCAGTGACGACGCTAGCTGGGAGACCCAGTACTTC. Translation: CASSDDASWETQYF.

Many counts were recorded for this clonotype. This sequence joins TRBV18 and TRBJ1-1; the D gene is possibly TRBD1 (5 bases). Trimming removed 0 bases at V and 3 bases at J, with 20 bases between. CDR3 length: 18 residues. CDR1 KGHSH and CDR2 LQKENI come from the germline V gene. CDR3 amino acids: CASSPPNGGVLSDTEAFF. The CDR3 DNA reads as TGTGCCAGCTCACCACCGAATGGGGGGGTATTGTCGGACACTGAAGCTTTCTTT. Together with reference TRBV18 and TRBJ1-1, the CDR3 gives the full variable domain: NAGVMQNPRHLVRRRGQEARLRCSPMKGHSHVYWYRQLPEEGLKFMVYLQKENIIDESGMPKERFSAEFPKEGPSILRIQQVVRGDSAAYFCASSPPNGGVLSDTEAFFGQGTRLTVV.